One sample yielded the 18 T cell receptor beta chains listed below, sequenced in a study of blood T cell repertoires in COVID-19. Clones were read by immunoSEQ multiplex PCR, and TCRdb kept only the in-frame ones, dropping some. The sample holds approximately 90,000 clones, 84% seen once. What was sequenced was peripheral blood. The origin of the receptors is a man in his sixties with acute or convalescent COVID-19.

This rearrangement joins TRBV6-5 to TRBJ2-5; D is ambiguous. CDR1 and CDR2 from the germline V gene are MNHEY and SVGAGI. CDR3 length: 14 residues. The germline V and J ends were trimmed by 6 bases and 6 bases, with 17 bases remaining between them. DNA for the CDR3: TGTGCCAGCAGGGCAGCCGGGTCCCGGAAGACCCAGTACTTC. Residues: CASRAAGSRKTQYF.

CDR3 in DNA: TGTGCCAGCAGCTGGCAGGGGGAAGGCAGGGAGCTGTTTTTT. Its protein product is CASSWQGEGRELFF. This chain links TRBV7-9 with TRBJ2-2; 7 nucleotides match TRBD1. The V segment lost 4 bases and the J segment 9 bases; nucleotides outside the gene matches: 8. The CDR3 length is 14 residues. Germline CDR1 and CDR2: SEHNR and FQNEAQ (reference sequence).

This chain joins TRBV5-1 and TRBJ1-1; D remains ambiguous. The CDR3 runs 13 residues. Trimming shortened V by 4 bases and J by 3 bases, and 10 bases separated the two germline ends. The germline CDR1 and CDR2 sequences are SGHRS and YFSETQ. CDR3 loop: CASSLFQYTEAFF. The DNA for the CDR3 is TGCGCCAGCAGCCTTTTCCAGTACACTGAAGCTTTCTTT.

V usage is TRBV5-4 and J usage is TRBJ1-1; D unclear. The CDR3 extends over 14 amino acids. The V gene lost 1 base and the J gene lost 0 bases, with 7 bases spanning the gap. The germline CDR1 and CDR2 sequences are SGHNT and YYREEE (reference sequence). This CDR3 reads CASSLRAMNTEAFF. In nucleotides, the CDR3 is TGTGCCAGCAGCTTGCGAGCGATGAACACTGAAGCTTTCTTT.

The V call is TRBV5-6, the J call TRBJ2-2, with 9 bases matching TRBD1. The length of the CDR3 is 16 residues. V shed 0 bases and J 1 base; nucleotides not matched to a gene: 1. CDR1 is SGHDT and CDR2 is YYEEEE in the germline V gene. CDR3 loop: CASSLGTGENTGELFF. Here the CDR3 DNA reads TGTGCCAGCAGCTTGGGGACAGGGGAGAACACCGGGGAGCTGTTTTTT.

The rearrangement joins TRBV3-1 (or the pseudogene TRBV3-2) to TRBJ1-5; perhaps TRBD1 as D (5 bases). The ends were cut back, 4 bases at V and 4 bases at J, with 8 bases in the middle. The germline gives CDR1 LGHDT, CDR2 YNNKEL (reference sequence). The CDR3 is made up of 13 amino acids. CDR3 sequence reads: CASSPQENQPQHF. The CDR3 DNA follows: TGTGCCAGCAGCCCACAGGAGAATCAGCCCCAGCATTTT.

This rearrangement joins TRBV15 to TRBJ2-7; 9 bases agree with TRBD1. The V segment lost 1 base and the J segment 2 bases; nucleotides outside the gene matches: 3. This CDR3 has 15 residues. Germline CDR1 is LNHNV and CDR2 is YYDKDF (reference sequence). Here the CDR3 DNA reads TGTGCCACCAGCAGAGCAAGGACAGGGGCCTACGAGCAGTACTTC. This translates into CATSRARTGAYEQYF.

The chain joins TRBV28 to TRBJ2-3; 7 bases are a match to TRBD1. This CDR3 has 14 amino acids. Germline V gives CDR1 MDHEN, CDR2 SYDVKM. V lost 7 bases to trimming and J lost 3 bases; unmatched junction nucleotides: 7. CDR3 sequence (DNA): TGTGCCAGCACCTCGACAGGGCTTACAGATACGCAGTATTTT. Translated, it gives CASTSTGLTDTQYF.

This clone was seen only once. The J gene is TRBJ1-3, the V gene TRBV28; no firm D call. Trimming cost V 6 bases and J 3 bases, with 15 bases left between them. Germline values: CDR1 MDHEN, CDR2 SYDVKM. This CDR3 is built from 15 residues. CDR3 sequence (DNA): TGTGCCAGCAGCCCAGTAACCTCTCGTGGAAACACCATATATTTT. Protein product: CASSPVTSRGNTIYF.

The chain is built from TRBV19 and TRBJ1-1, with 10 bases that match TRBD1. V was clipped by 9 bases and J by 0 bases; unmatched bases: 7. CDR1 and CDR2 (germline): LNHDA, SQIVND (reference sequence). This CDR3 contains 15 residues. The CDR3, as DNA: TGTGCCAGCAGGACAGGGGGTGGGTTGAACACTGAAGCTTTCTTT. It yields the protein CASRTGGGLNTEAFF.

The genes are TRBV28 and TRBJ1-2; a weak D match, TRBD1 (5 bases). CDR3 length: 15 residues. The germline V and J ends were trimmed by 10 bases and 3 bases, with 21 bases remaining between them. Germline lookup yields CDR1 MDHEN and CDR2 SYDVKM. The CDR3 protein is CATLSTRGIDYGYTF. As DNA, the CDR3 is TGTGCCACCCTATCAACAAGGGGTATCGACTATGGCTACACCTTC.

The V call is TRBV7-3, the J call TRBJ2-5; maybe TRBD2 (5 bases). V lost 0 bases to trimming and J lost 10 bases, with 15 bases between them. This CDR3 has 14 amino acids. Germline CDR1 and CDR2: SGHTA and FQGTGA. CDR3 amino acids: CASSLTGPEGIQYF. The CDR3 DNA reads TGTGCCAGCAGCTTAACAGGCCCTGAGGGAATCCAGTACTTC.

The V gene is TRBV6-2 or TRBV6-3, the J gene TRBJ1-2, with TRBD1 identical over 7 bases. The V segment lost 4 bases and the J segment 3 bases; nucleotides outside the gene matches: 8. The CDR3 is made up of 15 amino acids. Per the germline V gene, CDR1 is MNHEY and CDR2 is SVGEGT. The CDR3 protein is CASSSHGQAHYGYTF. DNA of the CDR3: TGTGCCAGCAGTTCCCACGGACAGGCGCACTATGGCTACACCTTC.

The chain links TRBV3-1 (or the pseudogene TRBV3-2) to TRBJ1-5; 9 bases line up with TRBD1. The V gene's germline CDR1 is LGHDT and CDR2 YNNKEL (reference sequence). This CDR3 region has 15 residues. The V gene end was trimmed by 2 bases and the J gene end by 6 bases; junction bases not matched to a gene: 5. CDR3 nucleotide sequence: TGTGCCAGCAGCCAACGCGGACAGGGGATTCAGCCCCAGCATTTT. Its protein product is CASSQRGQGIQPQHF.

The chain carries TRBV27 and TRBJ1-6; D unresolved. V was trimmed by 7 bases and J by 3 bases, leaving 13 bases between them. The V gene's germline CDR1 is MNHEY and CDR2 SMNVEV (reference sequence). The CDR3 runs 15 residues. The CDR3 protein is CASMEGSHYNSPLHF. As DNA, the CDR3 is TGTGCCAGCATGGAGGGCTCCCACTATAATTCACCCCTCCACTTT.

This clone was counted between two and nine times. This chain uses TRBV7-2 with TRBJ1-6, with D possibly being TRBD1 (6 bases). Germline V gene sequence: CDR1 SGHTA, CDR2 FQGNSA. The CDR3 totals 17 residues. Trimming removed 1 base from V and 7 bases from J, with 17 bases in between. The chain's CDR3 is CASSLEDSWAENSPLHF. CDR3 coding DNA: TGTGCCAGCAGCTTAGAGGACAGCTGGGCGGAGAATTCACCCCTCCACTTT. The full variable domain, its missing parts supplied by reference TRBV7-2 and TRBJ1-6, is GAGVSQSPSNKVTEKGKDVELRCDPISGHTALYWYRQSLGQGLEFLIYFQGNSAPDKSGLPSDRFSAERTGGSVSTLTIQRTQQEDSAVYLCASSLEDSWAENSPLHFGNGTRLTVT.

This chain connects TRBV7-2 to TRBJ1-2, with 7 bases that match TRBD1. Germline V lookup: CDR1 SGHTA, CDR2 FQGNSA. V was clipped by 5 bases and J by 4 bases; unmatched bases: 4. CDR3 length: 13 amino acids. The CDR3 is CASSPTGIYGYTF. The CDR3 nucleotides are TGTGCCAGCAGCCCGACAGGGATCTATGGCTACACCTTC.

The V gene is TRBV7-9, the J gene TRBJ2-7; weak D call: TRBD1 (5 bases). CDR3 size: 14 residues. Trimming pared 3 bases from V and 4 bases from J, leaving 13 bases between. The germline V gene has CDR1 SEHNR and CDR2 FQNEAQ (reference sequence). The CDR3 DNA sequence: TGTGCCAGCAGCTTTGACAGTTCATTGTACGAGCAGTACTTC. Its protein product is CASSFDSSLYEQYF.